These 17 T cell receptor beta chains were sequenced from one sample in a study of human T cells and chemical hapten exposure. Regarding time point: patch test 3, about 24 weeks after DPC sensitization. The treatment here: therapeutic diphenylcyclopropenone sensitization with weekly scalp DPC. From the RACE reads, TCRdb called clonotypes with MiXCR, one entry per CDR3 protein. This sample has approximately 80,000 distinct CDR3 sequences, with about a tenth found just once. This specimen consisted of whole blood, obtained in connection with sensitization to the hapten diphenylcyclopropenone (DPC). Receptor source: a woman between 45 and 65 years old with alopecia areata. Some clones in this sample may be carry-over from other donors' samples.

Ten or more counts support this clonotype. J is TRBJ2-1 and V is TRBV24-1, with 13 bases lining up with TRBD2. Germline trimming cut 4 bases from V and 12 bases from J; bases unmatched to any gene: 5. This CDR3 is built from 14 residues. CDR1 and CDR2 (germline): KGHDR, SFDVKD. The CDR3 loop reads CATSEGLAGMSQFF. As DNA, the CDR3 is TGTGCCACCAGTGAGGGACTAGCGGGAATGTCGCAGTTCTTC.

Ten or more counts support this clonotype. A junction boundary mismatches the germline segment, possibly from a read error. The V gene is TRBV12-5, the J gene TRBJ2-2; no definite D call. This CDR3 region has 10 residues. In germline, CDR1 is LGHNT, CDR2 FRNRAP. The CDR3 DNA follows: TGTGCTAGTGGCTTGGGGGAGCTGTTTTTT. Translation: CASGLGELFF.

The chain links TRBV14 to TRBJ2-5; D remains ambiguous. The germline V gene encodes CDR1 SGHDN and CDR2 FVKESK. Trimming cost V 0 bases and J 1 base, with 9 bases left between them. CDR3 length: 15 amino acids. The CDR3 coding sequence is TGTGCCAGCAGCCAAGATGTGGGGATCCAAGAGACCCAGTACTTC. It encodes CASSQDVGIQETQYF.

This clonotype occurred a few times. CDR3 DNA: TGTGCCAGTAGAGGGAGAGAACCACGGAATGAGCAGTTCTTC. This translates into CASRGREPRNEQFF. This rearrangement joins TRBV19 to TRBJ2-1, with D possibly matching TRBD2 (5 bases). The CDR3 extends over 14 amino acids. The germline V gene has CDR1 LNHDA and CDR2 SQIVND (reference sequence). V was trimmed by 6 bases and J by 7 bases, leaving 16 bases between them.

This chain connects TRBV29-1 to TRBJ2-1; D gene unclear. This CDR3 is 13 amino acids long. The germline gives CDR1 SQVTM, CDR2 ANQGSEA. V was shortened by 4 bases and J by 10 bases, with 17 bases between the two germline ends. As DNA, the CDR3 is TGCAGCGTTGGCAGGTACCCTCCTGGGGAGCAGTTCTTC. Amino acid sequence: CSVGRYPPGEQFF.

This clonotype was seen ten or more times. CDR3 DNA: TGTGCCAGCAGTTACTCCGGGACTAGCGTATACAATGAGCAGTTCTTC. It is translated as CASSYSGTSVYNEQFF. The chain links TRBV6-6 to TRBJ2-1; TRBD2 matches 10 bases. V was pared by 0 bases and J by 4 bases, with 3 bases of the junction left unmatched. Germline-derived CDR1 and CDR2 are MNHNY and SVGAGI (reference sequence). The CDR3 is 16 residues long.

This clonotype appeared a few times. The chain recombines TRBV7-2 with TRBJ2-1; 7 bases are a match to TRBD2. The ends lost 2 bases at V and 6 bases at J; junction bases unmatched: 4. CDR3 length equals 14 residues. The germline V gene encodes CDR1 SGHTA and CDR2 FQGNSA. The DNA for the CDR3 is TGTGCCAGCAGCTTACCTAGCGGCTTCAATGAGCAGTTCTTC. Protein: CASSLPSGFNEQFF.

Only a few counts were recorded for this clonotype. This chain joins TRBV11-2 and TRBJ2-2; D gene uncertain. The CDR3 is 15 residues long. Trimming shortened V by 5 bases and J by 6 bases, and 16 bases separated the two germline ends. Germline CDR1 reads SGHAT; CDR2 reads FQNNGV. CDR3 amino acids: CASSPVAQSAGELFF. CDR3 DNA sequence: TGTGCCAGCAGCCCCGTGGCTCAGAGCGCCGGGGAGCTGTTTTTT.

The J gene is TRBJ1-1, the V gene TRBV11-1; 7 bases align to TRBD1. CDR3 length equals 16 residues. Germline trimming cut 2 bases from V and 1 base from J; bases unmatched to any gene: 7. Germline lookup yields CDR1 SGHAT and CDR2 FQDESV (reference sequence). DNA for the CDR3: TGTGCCAGCAGCTTACAGGCAGGGGGATCGAACACTGAAGCTTTCTTT. This codes for CASSLQAGGSNTEAFF.

The chain combines TRBV19 with TRBJ1-2; 7 bases agree with TRBD1. With 9 bases clipped from V and 8 bases from J, the junction kept 12 bases outside the gene matches. The length of the CDR3 is 13 residues. Germline CDR1 and CDR2: LNHDA and SQIVND (reference sequence). The CDR3 DNA sequence: TGTGCCAGCACTTCGGGACAGTATTCCGGCTACACCTTC. It encodes CASTSGQYSGYTF. The full variable domain, in which reference TRBV19 and TRBJ1-2 provide the parts outside the CDR3, is DGGITQSPKYLFRKEGQNVTLSCEQNLNHDAMYWYRQDPGQGLRLIYYSQIVNDFQKGDIAEGYSVSREKKESFPLTVTSAQKNPTAFYLCASTSGQYSGYTFGSGTRLTVV.

Of note for this clonotype: This may be a read error: a much more frequent sequence differs by one nucleotide. The chain recombines TRBV12-3 or TRBV12-4 with TRBJ2-7; possibly TRBD1 for D (5 bases). The CDR3 is made up of 14 amino acids. Between the trimmed V and J ends, which lost 5 bases and 4 bases, there was a span of 15 bases. The CDR3 region is CASSPWGLGYEQYF. CDR3 in DNA: TGTGCCAGCAGTCCTTGGGGCCTGGGGTACGAGCAGTACTTC.

This clonotype has a count of ten or more. The genes are TRBV7-2 and TRBJ1-1; 9 bases are shared with TRBD1. CDR3 length equals 17 residues. Germline CDR1 reads SGHTA; CDR2 reads FQGNSA. Unmatched junction bases numbered 8, after V lost 2 bases and J lost 1 base. In DNA form, the CDR3 reads TGTGCCAGCAGCTTATGGGGGAGGGGACAGGGGAACACTGAAGCTTTCTTT. Translation: CASSLWGRGQGNTEAFF.

This clonotype showed up just a few times. The chain couples TRBV6-2 or TRBV6-3 to TRBJ2-7; no reliable D call. The length of the CDR3 is 13 residues. Trimming removed 8 bases at V and 3 bases at J, with 14 bases between. The germline gives CDR1 MNHEY, CDR2 SVGEGT. The CDR3 reads CASCSGSDYEQYF. The CDR3 bases are TGTGCCAGCTGCTCCGGATCCGACTACGAGCAGTACTTC.

This clonotype was detected ten times or more. The V gene is TRBV28, the J gene TRBJ2-1; TRBD1 matches at 7 bases. Germline V lookup: CDR1 MDHEN, CDR2 SYDVKM. The CDR3 is made up of 14 amino acids. V gave up 7 bases and J gave up 4 bases; unmatched junction bases: 7. The CDR3 nucleotides are TGTGCCAGCAATGCCGGGACAGATTACAATGAGCAGTTCTTC. The encoded protein is CASNAGTDYNEQFF.

This clonotype was recorded many times. The rearrangement uses TRBV7-6 and TRBJ2-3; the D gene is possibly TRBD2 (5 bases). The germline CDR1 and CDR2 sequences are SGHVS and FNYEAQ. The V gene lost 4 bases and the J gene lost 0 bases, with 14 bases spanning the gap. There are 16 residues in the CDR3. CDR3 bases: TGTGCCAGCAGCTCCGAGGGCGGATCTAGCACAGATACGCAGTATTTT. Protein sequence: CASSSEGGSSTDTQYF.

CDR3 protein: CASAGTGANYGYTF. The CDR3 nucleotides read TGTGCCAGCGCCGGGACAGGGGCTAACTATGGCTACACCTTC. This sequence joins TRBV6-5 and TRBJ1-2; 10 nucleotides align to TRBD1. The CDR3 loop spans 14 amino acids. V dropped 8 bases and J dropped 0; count of bases not matched to a gene: 3. The germline gives CDR1 MNHEY, CDR2 SVGAGI.

This chain joins TRBV7-6 and TRBJ2-1; tentative D call: TRBD1 (5 bases). V was cut by 1 base and J by 2 bases, with 12 bases left in between. The CDR3 covers 16 residues. CDR1 and CDR2 from the germline V gene are SGHVS and FNYEAQ. The CDR3 bases are TGTGCCAGCAGCTTAGAGGCAGGGCGGCCCTACAATGAGCAGTTCTTC. Protein sequence: CASSLEAGRPYNEQFF.